This record covers a single T cell receptor (beta chain). The antigen is not known. This specimen comes from a study of siplizumab effects on memory and regulatory T cells. Points from the study as a whole: The alloreactive clones that mapped to unstimulated subsets made up only a minor fraction. Under siplizumab, alloreactive sequences traced to unstimulated CD4+ memory cells were significantly reduced. Treg-derived clones made up an average of about 68% of mappable alloreactive CD4+ clones with siplizumab and approximately 30% in controls.

CDR1 SGHDN and CDR2 FVKESK come from the germline V gene. The V gene lost 0 bases and the J gene lost 2 bases, with 7 bases spanning the gap. This CDR3 has 14 residues. The assay looked at 80,000 to 100,000 TCR templates in each sample. Here immunoSEQ multiplex PCR was the method, and the copy in TCRdb shows in-frame clones only, minus some. Here the sample spans about 110,000 clones, roughly 94% being singletons. This sequence originates from a human donor in good health. This chain links TRBV14 with TRBJ2-5; D uncertain. The sequenced sample was Tregs sorted from blood. The CDR3 loop is CASSQEPFQETQYF. In nucleotides, the CDR3 is TGTGCCAGCAGCCAAGAGCCTTTTCAAGAGACCCAGTACTTC.